The rows below give T cell receptor beta chains drawn from one sample of a study of regulatory T cells in long-lasting Graves disease. Each CDR3 protein is one row after TCRdb ran MiXCR on the multiplex PCR reads. The repertoire includes 250,000 to 400,000 distinct CDR3 sequences, 15% to 20% of them detected once, and about 38% sits in the top ten. The source material was peripheral blood mononuclear cells (PBMCs), sampled at new diagnosis, from a patient treated with antithyroid drugs. All receptors derive from a female donor with Graves disease. The CDR3 runs from the conserved cysteine through the conserved F or W. Each record gives: J gene, V gene, CDR3 protein.

J gene: TRBJ2-1; V gene: TRBV9; CDR3 protein: CASSAGTSGYEQFF
J gene: TRBJ2-3; V gene: TRBV28; CDR3 protein: CASSPRVHTDTQYF
J gene: TRBJ2-7; V gene: TRBV5-6; CDR3 protein: CASSPPAGTSSYEQYF
J gene: TRBJ1-1; V gene: TRBV30; CDR3 protein: CAVLTRLNTEAFF
J gene: TRBJ2-1; V gene: TRBV30; CDR3 protein: CAWSGGANEQFF
J gene: TRBJ2-3; V gene: TRBV27; CDR3 protein: CASTQTSGGYDPTDTQYF
J gene: TRBJ2-1; V gene: TRBV6-1; CDR3 protein: CASSPTRGLAGGPSSNEQFF
J gene: TRBJ1-1; V gene: TRBV18; CDR3 protein: CASSQTGTEAFF
J gene: TRBJ2-1; V gene: TRBV3-1; CDR3 protein: CASSQEVDNEQFF
J gene: TRBJ2-5; V gene: TRBV20-1; CDR3 protein: CSARVAREVVETQYF
J gene: TRBJ2-3; V gene: TRBV24-1; CDR3 protein: CATSSTRPGTTQYF
J gene: TRBJ1-2; V gene: TRBV14; CDR3 protein: CASSQDWATGHGYTF
J gene: TRBJ1-2; V gene: TRBV6-2/TRBV6-3; CDR3 protein: CASRKQGAVFYGYTF
J gene: TRBJ2-2; V gene: TRBV27; CDR3 protein: CASSLSGTGLTGELFF
J gene: TRBJ2-1; V gene: TRBV4-1; CDR3 protein: CASSQEGVRPDNEQFF
J gene: TRBJ1-6; V gene: TRBV28; CDR3 protein: CASNSGGVNSPLHF
J gene: TRBJ1-2; V gene: TRBV24-1; CDR3 protein: CATSDPDRPFYGYTF
J gene: TRBJ1-5; V gene: TRBV12-3/TRBV12-4; CDR3 protein: CASSDGASNQPQHF
J gene: TRBJ2-5; V gene: TRBV5-5; CDR3 protein: CASSLGLAEQETQYF
J gene: TRBJ2-7; V gene: TRBV7-9; CDR3 protein: CASSSTASGSYEQYF
J gene: TRBJ1-2; V gene: TRBV5-1; CDR3 protein: CASSPDSSRGYTF
J gene: TRBJ1-1; V gene: TRBV7-9; CDR3 protein: CASSLSWAVAGVFF
J gene: TRBJ1-5; V gene: TRBV18; CDR3 protein: CASSPRGGGGNQPQHF
J gene: TRBJ2-1; V gene: TRBV6-1; CDR3 protein: CASSGTSGSSSYNEQFF
J gene: TRBJ2-5; V gene: TRBV4-1; CDR3 protein: CASSQDAGVGETQYF
J gene: TRBJ1-6; V gene: TRBV20-1; CDR3 protein: CSARPQGLLSPLHF
J gene: TRBJ1-5; V gene: TRBV19; CDR3 protein: CASNPLTGNSNQPQHF
J gene: TRBJ1-1; V gene: TRBV5-4; CDR3 protein: CASSSGADRGLTEAFF
J gene: TRBJ2-3; V gene: TRBV28; CDR3 protein: CASNGAGGPKDTQYF
J gene: TRBJ2-5; V gene: TRBV20-1; CDR3 protein: CSARPPGLKQETQYF
J gene: TRBJ2-3; V gene: TRBV20-1; CDR3 protein: CSARGRDRLLTDTQYF
J gene: TRBJ2-2; V gene: TRBV3-1; CDR3 protein: CASSPRTSDNTGELFF
J gene: TRBJ1-1; V gene: TRBV28; CDR3 protein: CASRQGTGPNEAFF
J gene: TRBJ2-3; V gene: TRBV6-1; CDR3 protein: CASTGSGRTSTDTQYF
J gene: TRBJ1-1; V gene: TRBV19; CDR3 protein: CASSIKSTGMNTEAFF
J gene: TRBJ1-5; V gene: TRBV19; CDR3 protein: CASSIRGQGGNQPQHF
J gene: TRBJ1-2; V gene: TRBV27; CDR3 protein: CASGTGSNGYTF
J gene: TRBJ2-5; V gene: TRBV4-1; CDR3 protein: CASSQAGQWKARETQYF
J gene: TRBJ1-5; V gene: TRBV4-1; CDR3 protein: CASSQTGDNQPQHF
J gene: TRBJ2-1; V gene: TRBV5-1; CDR3 protein: CASRLSRDGIYNEQFF